Listed here are 24 T cell receptor beta chains from one sample, sequenced in a study of regulatory T cells in long-lasting Graves disease. Time point noted: persistent/refractory GD, antithyroid drugs over 5 years with positive TRAb. PBMCs provided the RNA from which the TCR library was made. The TCR beta library used iRepertoire HTBI primers with Arm-PCR amplification of CDR3. In TCRdb, the multiplex PCR reads were re-called with MiXCR into one record per CDR3 protein. The repertoire has 400,000 to 500,000 distinct CDR3 sequences, about 22% of them found once; the top ten carry around 7%. This material consisted of peripheral blood mononuclear cells (PBMCs), taken when the disease was refractory, from a patient treated with antithyroid drugs. The receptors were gathered from a female donor with Graves disease.

V and J are TRBV3-1 and TRBJ2-3, with no clear D. V shed 4 bases and J shed 0 bases, with 11 bases lying between them. This CDR3 is built from 15 residues. Germline CDR1 reads LGHDT; CDR2 reads YNNKEL (reference sequence). The CDR3 DNA sequence: TGTGCCAGCAGCCCCCCACCGACAAGCACAGATACGCAGTATTTT. Translated, it gives CASSPPPTSTDTQYF.

This clonotype was found a few times. The J gene is TRBJ2-7, the V gene TRBV7-9; D is perhaps TRBD1 or TRBD2 (5 bases each). The CDR3 is made up of 13 amino acids. Germline V gene data show CDR1 as SEHNR and CDR2 as FQNEAQ (reference sequence). Trimming took 3 bases from V and 6 from J, leaving 12 bases between them. The CDR3: CASSFTTGPEQYF. In nucleotides, the CDR3 is TGTGCCAGCAGCTTTACAACGGGACCCGAGCAGTACTTC.

The chain employs TRBV6-2 or TRBV6-3 and TRBJ2-1; D is unclear. This CDR3 has 16 amino acids. Germline V gene sequence: CDR1 MNHEY, CDR2 SVGEGT. The V end was cut by 2 bases, the J end by 2 bases, with 13 bases between. The CDR3 is CASSYAASTAYNEQFF. CDR3 coding DNA: TGTGCCAGCAGTTACGCCGCCAGCACAGCCTACAATGAGCAGTTCTTC.

As to this clonotype: A much larger clone is a single base away; this may be a read error. The V call is TRBV7-9, the J call TRBJ1-1; 10 bases are shared with TRBD1. Germline lookup yields CDR1 SEHNR and CDR2 FQNEAQ (reference sequence). The CDR3 is 16 amino acids. J gave up 0 bases and V 3 bases, and 4 bases lay outside the gene matches. Here the CDR3 reads CASSFGGQGMNTEAFF. The CDR3 DNA reads TGTGCCAGCAGCTTTGGGGGACAGGGGATGAACACTGAAGCTTTCTTT.

This clonotype occurred many times. V and J are TRBV24-1 and TRBJ1-1; D unclear. Looked up from germline, CDR1 is KGHDR and CDR2 is SFDVKD. The V end lost 3 bases, the J end lost 7 bases, and 11 bases lay between the germline ends. This CDR3 region has 13 residues. The CDR3 protein is CATSDRSGIEAFF. As DNA, the CDR3 is TGTGCCACCAGTGATAGGTCGGGGATTGAAGCTTTCTTT.

This chain connects TRBV11-3 to TRBJ1-1, with 7 bases lining up with TRBD1. The CDR3 is 18 residues long. Germline V CDR1 and CDR2: SGHNT, YENEEA. The J segment lost 4 bases and the V segment lost 4 bases, leaving 18 bases of the junction unmatched. CDR3 sequence: CASSSYSTPGQSPTEAFF. For the CDR3, the DNA is TGTGCCAGCAGCTCCTATTCTACCCCGGGACAGTCCCCCACTGAAGCTTTCTTT.

This clonotype has ten or more counts. The rearrangement links TRBV20-1 to TRBJ1-4; D gene uncertain. Trimming removed 0 bases from V and 3 bases from J, with 5 bases in between. Germline V gene data show CDR1 as DFQATT and CDR2 as SNEGSKA (reference sequence). This CDR3 has 13 residues. The CDR3: CSARERSNEKLFF. The DNA of the CDR3 is TGCAGTGCTAGAGAGCGGTCTAATGAAAAACTGTTTTTT.

This clonotype has at least ten counts. V usage is TRBV28 and J usage is TRBJ2-7; D unresolved. V was trimmed by 7 bases and J by 0 bases, leaving 7 bases between them. This CDR3 region has 12 residues. CDR1 MDHEN and CDR2 SYDVKM come from the germline V gene. CDR3 loop: CASNLASYEQYF. CDR3 sequence (DNA): TGTGCCAGCAACTTGGCCTCCTACGAGCAGTACTTC.

The chain recombines TRBV10-3 with TRBJ2-3; 10 nucleotides match TRBD1. Germline CDR1 ENHRY, CDR2 SYGVKD. This CDR3 is 15 amino acids long. V lost 6 bases, J lost 7 bases, and 10 bases stayed unmatched. The CDR3 here is CAISHQTGGEHTQYF. CDR3 sequence (DNA): TGTGCCATCAGCCACCAGACAGGGGGCGAACATACGCAGTATTTT.

This clonotype turned up a few times. This sequence joins TRBV6-1 and TRBJ1-5, with a tentative D call TRBD1 (6 bases). Germline V lookup: CDR1 MNHNS, CDR2 SASEGT. This CDR3 contains 14 residues. The V and J ends lost 6 bases and 4 bases respectively, with 13 bases between them. The CDR3 loop is CASRTGQTNQPQHF. The CDR3 nucleotides read TGTGCCAGCAGGACAGGACAGACAAATCAGCCCCAGCATTTT.

This clonotype was found many times. The chain joins TRBV5-1 to TRBJ1-2, with D tentatively TRBD1 (5 bases). This CDR3 region has 14 residues. Looked up from germline, CDR1 is SGHRS and CDR2 is YFSETQ. V was cut by 5 bases and J by 0 bases, with 11 bases left in between. This chain's CDR3 is CASRRDGANYGYTF. CDR3 in DNA: TGCGCCAGCAGGAGGGACGGAGCTAACTATGGCTACACCTTC.

The rearrangement uses TRBV7-9 and TRBJ2-3; 10 positions agree with TRBD1. CDR1 is SEHNR and CDR2 is FQNEAQ in the germline V gene (reference sequence). The V segment lost 5 bases and the J segment 2 bases; nucleotides outside the gene matches: 10. The CDR3 length is 17 residues. CDR3 nucleotide sequence: TGTGCCAGCAGCGGGGAGCGGACAGGGGGGTTCACAGATACGCAGTATTTT. Translation gives CASSGERTGGFTDTQYF.

The genes are TRBV7-6 and TRBJ1-1; a weak D match, TRBD1 (6 bases). Between the trimmed V and J ends, which lost 4 bases and 5 bases, there was a span of 11 bases. Germline values: CDR1 SGHVS, CDR2 FNYEAQ. The CDR3 sequence is 13 residues long. The CDR3 here is CASSSAGTTEAFF. DNA of the CDR3: TGTGCCAGCAGCTCAGCCGGGACAACTGAAGCTTTCTTT. The full variable domain, in which reference TRBV7-6 and TRBJ1-1 provide the parts outside the CDR3, is GAGVSQSPRYKVTKRGQDVALRCDPISGHVSLYWYRQALGQGPEFLTYFNYEAQQDKSGLPNDRFSAERPEGSISTLTIQRTEQRDSAMYRCASSSAGTTEAFFGQGTRLTVV.

V usage is TRBV9 and J usage is TRBJ1-4; 7 positions match TRBD1. Per the germline V gene, CDR1 is SGDLS and CDR2 is YYNGEE. This CDR3 is 15 amino acids long. Trimming removed 3 bases from V and 3 bases from J; junction bases left unmatched: 5. This CDR3 reads CASSGSGTANEKLFF. Here the CDR3 DNA reads TGTGCCAGCAGCGGATCCGGGACAGCTAATGAAAAACTGTTTTTT.

This clonotype came up many times. The chain is built from TRBV5-1 and TRBJ2-7; TRBD1 aligns across 9 bases. The CDR3 has 15 amino acids. V was pared by 4 bases and J by 2 bases, with 7 bases of the junction left unmatched. Germline-derived CDR1 and CDR2 are SGHRS and YFSETQ. This chain's CDR3 is CASSARDRGTYEQYF. CDR3 sequence (DNA): TGCGCCAGCAGCGCCCGAGACAGGGGGACCTACGAGCAGTACTTC. Supplemented by reference TRBV5-1 and TRBJ2-7, the full variable domain reads KAGVTQTPRYLIKTRGQQVTLSCSPISGHRSVSWYQQTPGQGLQFLFEYFSETQRNKGNFPGRFSGRQFSNSRSEMNVSTLELGDSALYLCASSARDRGTYEQYFGPGTRLTVT.

A few counts support this clonotype. At one end the junction does not follow the germline gene, possibly because of a read error. The chain employs TRBV12-3 or TRBV12-4 and TRBJ1-2, with TRBD1 matching over 7 bases. CDR3 length: 13 residues. The CDR3 bases are TGTGCCGGCAGCTTACAGGGGAGATATGGCTACACCTTC. Translated: CAGSLQGRYGYTF.

This clonotype came up many times. The chain joins TRBV6-5 to TRBJ2-7, with D possibly TRBD1 on 5 matching bases. Per the germline V gene, CDR1 is MNHEY and CDR2 is SVGAGI. The V end lost 2 bases, the J end lost 3 bases, and 14 bases lay between the germline ends. The CDR3 has 15 amino acids. CDR3 protein: CASSYQGSGRYEQYF. The CDR3, as DNA: TGTGCCAGCAGTTACCAGGGATCAGGGCGCTACGAGCAGTACTTC.

With respect to this clonotype: A much larger clone sits a single nucleotide away, making a read error possible. Written as DNA, the CDR3 is TGTGACAGCAGTTTCTCCGGGTCCTCCTTCTACGAGCAGTACTTC. Its protein product is CDSSFSGSSFYEQYF. The rearrangement joins TRBV27 to TRBJ2-7; D unclear. This CDR3 is 15 amino acids long. CDR1 is MNHEY, CDR2 SMNVEV, per germline (reference sequence).

There are many counts of this clonotype. The chain recombines TRBV20-1 with TRBJ1-5, with D unclear. V was shortened by 3 bases and J by 0 bases, with 9 bases between the two germline ends. The germline gives CDR1 DFQATT, CDR2 SNEGSKA (reference sequence). The CDR3 consists of 14 residues. In DNA form, the CDR3 reads TGCAGTGCTAGGCGGGATGCTAGCAATCAGCCCCAGCATTTT. Encoded protein: CSARRDASNQPQHF.

The chain combines TRBV27 with TRBJ2-5, with unresolved D. Trimming took off 6 bases at V and 5 bases at J, with 7 bases between the two ends. CDR1 is MNHEY, CDR2 SMNVEV, per germline (reference sequence). The CDR3 loop spans 11 amino acids. CDR3 residues: CASRSLETQYF. The CDR3 DNA is TGTGCCAGCAGGAGTTTGGAGACCCAGTACTTC.

This clonotype has ten or more counts. The V call is TRBV15, the J call TRBJ1-3, with no clear D. This CDR3 is built from 15 residues. Deletions cut 1 base from V and 0 bases from J, with 7 bases between. The germline gives CDR1 LNHNV, CDR2 YYDKDF (reference sequence). CDR3 sequence reads: CATSRGTISGNTIYF. The DNA of the CDR3 is TGTGCCACCAGCAGAGGGACCATCTCTGGAAACACCATATATTTT.

This clonotype was counted ten times or more. V is TRBV30 and J is TRBJ1-5; D call uncertain. The germline gives CDR1 GTSNPN, CDR2 SVGIG (reference sequence). This CDR3 has 12 residues. Deletions cut 2 bases from V and 4 bases from J, with 6 bases between. The CDR3 DNA sequence: TGTGCCTGGAGTCGCCCAAATCAGCCCCAGCATTTT. It specifies CAWSRPNQPQHF.

The J gene is TRBJ2-1, the V gene TRBV28; 9 bases align to TRBD2. The CDR3 is 15 residues long. From germline, CDR1 is MDHEN and CDR2 SYDVKM. Trimming took 3 bases from V and 4 from J; bases not matched to a gene: 4. CDR3 in amino acids: CASSFSGSGYNEQFF. The CDR3 bases are TGTGCCAGCAGTTTTAGCGGGAGTGGTTACAATGAGCAGTTCTTC.

This clonotype came up many times. The chain has TRBV20-1 and TRBJ2-5; TRBD1 might be the D (6 bases). This CDR3 comprises 11 residues. Trimming removed 6 bases at V and 5 bases at J, with 10 bases between. Germline-derived CDR1 and CDR2 are DFQATT and SNEGSKA (reference sequence). The CDR3, as DNA: TGCAGTGCCCAGGGGTTTGAGACCCAGTACTTC. Translation gives CSAQGFETQYF.